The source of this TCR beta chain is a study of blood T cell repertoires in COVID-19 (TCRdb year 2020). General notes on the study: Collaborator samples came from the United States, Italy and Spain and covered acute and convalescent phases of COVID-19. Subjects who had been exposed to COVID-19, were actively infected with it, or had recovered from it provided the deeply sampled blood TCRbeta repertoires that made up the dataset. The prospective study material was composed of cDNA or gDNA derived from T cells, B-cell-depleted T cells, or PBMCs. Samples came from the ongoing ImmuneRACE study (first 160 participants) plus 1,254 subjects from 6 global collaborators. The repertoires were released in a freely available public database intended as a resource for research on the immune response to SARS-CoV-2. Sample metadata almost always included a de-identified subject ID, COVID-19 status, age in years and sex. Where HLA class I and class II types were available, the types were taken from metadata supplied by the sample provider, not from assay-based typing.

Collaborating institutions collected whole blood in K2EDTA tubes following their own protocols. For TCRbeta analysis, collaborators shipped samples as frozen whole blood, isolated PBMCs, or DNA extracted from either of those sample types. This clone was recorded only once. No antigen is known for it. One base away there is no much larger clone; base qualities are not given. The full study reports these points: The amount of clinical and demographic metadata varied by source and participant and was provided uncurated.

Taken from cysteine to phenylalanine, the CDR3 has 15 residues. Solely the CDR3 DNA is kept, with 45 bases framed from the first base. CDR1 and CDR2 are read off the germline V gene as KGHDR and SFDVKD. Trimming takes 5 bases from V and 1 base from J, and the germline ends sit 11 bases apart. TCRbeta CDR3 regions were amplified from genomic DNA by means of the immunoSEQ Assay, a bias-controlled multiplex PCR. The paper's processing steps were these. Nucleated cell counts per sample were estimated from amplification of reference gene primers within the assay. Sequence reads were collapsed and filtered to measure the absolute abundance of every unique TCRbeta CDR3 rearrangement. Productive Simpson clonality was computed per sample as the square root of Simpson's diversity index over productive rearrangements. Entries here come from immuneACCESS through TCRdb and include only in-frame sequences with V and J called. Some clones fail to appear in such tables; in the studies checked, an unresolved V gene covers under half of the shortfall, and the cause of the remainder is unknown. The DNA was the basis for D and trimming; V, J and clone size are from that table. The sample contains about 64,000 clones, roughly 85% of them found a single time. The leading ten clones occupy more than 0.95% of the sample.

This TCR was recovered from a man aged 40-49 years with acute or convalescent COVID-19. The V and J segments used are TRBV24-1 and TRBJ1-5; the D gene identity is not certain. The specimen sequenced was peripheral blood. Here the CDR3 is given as CATSGSGRSNQPQHF. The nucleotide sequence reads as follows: TGTGCCACCAGTGGATCCGGGAGAAGCAATCAGCCCCAGCATTTT.